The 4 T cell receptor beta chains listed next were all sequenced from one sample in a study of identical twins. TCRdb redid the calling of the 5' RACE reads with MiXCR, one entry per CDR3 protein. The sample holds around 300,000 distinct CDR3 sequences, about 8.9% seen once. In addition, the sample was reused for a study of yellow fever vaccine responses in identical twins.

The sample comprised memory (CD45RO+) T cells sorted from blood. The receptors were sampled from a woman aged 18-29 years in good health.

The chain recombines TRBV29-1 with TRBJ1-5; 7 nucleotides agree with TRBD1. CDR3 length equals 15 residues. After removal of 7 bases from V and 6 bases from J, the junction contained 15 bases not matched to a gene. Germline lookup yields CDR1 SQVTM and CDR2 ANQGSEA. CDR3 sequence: CSAKTGAGTGQPQHF. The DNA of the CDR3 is TGCAGCGCAAAAACAGGGGCCGGAACGGGTCAGCCCCAGCATTTT.

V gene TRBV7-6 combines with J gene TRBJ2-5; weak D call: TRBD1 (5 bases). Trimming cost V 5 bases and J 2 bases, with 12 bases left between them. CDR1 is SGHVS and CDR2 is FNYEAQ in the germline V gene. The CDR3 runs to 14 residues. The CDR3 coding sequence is TGTGCCAGCAGCGAACAAACAGGTCAAGAGACCCAGTACTTC. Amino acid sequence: CASSEQTGQETQYF.

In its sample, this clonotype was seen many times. The CDR3 coding sequence is TGTGCCAGCAGTTTATCTGCGGGAGGGAGGTTCTTC. This encodes CASSLSAGGRFF. V usage is TRBV28 and J usage is TRBJ2-1, with TRBD2 identical over 9 bases. V lost 1 base, J lost 15 bases, and 4 bases stayed unmatched. There are 12 residues in the CDR3. Germline V gives CDR1 MDHEN, CDR2 SYDVKM. The variable domain in full, completed from reference TRBV28 and TRBJ2-1, reads DVKVTQSSRYLVKRTGEKVFLECVQDMDHENMFWYRQDPGLGLRLIYFSYDVKMKEKGDIPEGYSVSREKKERFSLILESASTNQTSMYLCASSLSAGGRFFGPGTRLTVL.

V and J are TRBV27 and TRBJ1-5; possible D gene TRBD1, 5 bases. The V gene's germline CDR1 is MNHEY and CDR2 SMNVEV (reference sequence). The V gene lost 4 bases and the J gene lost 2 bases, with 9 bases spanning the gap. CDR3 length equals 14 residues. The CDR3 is CASSWQGGNQPQHF. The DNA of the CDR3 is TGTGCCAGCAGTTGGCAGGGAGGCAATCAGCCCCAGCATTTT.